The clone carrying this TCR beta chain came up once. Per the authors' pipeline: Nucleated cell counts were estimated from reference gene primer amplification. Profiled with immunoSEQ multiplex PCR; TCRdb holds only in-frame clones, not every one. V and J calls and clone size are given by that table; D and trimming were obtained from the DNA. The sample lists over 150,000 clones; around 80% were seen once. The CDR3 length is 16 residues. Looked up from germline, CDR1 is SGHTA and CDR2 is FQGNSA. V shed 0 bases, J shed 2 bases, and the junction held 7 bases outside the gene matches. The data originate from a study of blood T cell repertoires in COVID-19. Study information: The United States, Italy and Spain were the sources of the acute and convalescent COVID-19 samples. PBMCs, B-cell-depleted T cells, or T cells were the source of the cDNA or gDNA that made up the material.

What was sequenced was peripheral blood. The origin of this receptor is a human donor in a cohort sampled during active COVID-19. This chain uses TRBV7-2 with TRBJ2-7; 7 nucleotides align to TRBD2. The CDR3 nucleotides are TGTGCCAGCAGCTTAGCTACCCAGGGAGGGACCTACGAGCAGTACTTC. Translating gives CASSLATQGGTYEQYF.